This TCR beta chain came from a study of blood T cell repertoires in COVID-19. About the research overall: Samples of COVID-19 (acute and convalescent) were obtained from the United States, Italy and Spain.

The CDR3 runs to 16 residues. Germline assignment: CDR1 SGHDT and CDR2 YYEEEE. J gave up 3 bases and V 4 bases, and 10 bases lay outside the gene matches. Generated by immunoSEQ multiplex PCR, the TCRdb table keeps only in-frame clones and is missing some. The sample consists of about 230,000 clones, more than 65% of them appearing once. The receptor was isolated from a woman in her forties who had recovered from COVID-19. The gene calls are TRBV5-6 and TRBJ2-1, with 7 bases matching TRBD1. The source material was peripheral blood. The CDR3, as DNA: TGTGCCAGCAGCATCGATTTGACAGGGAACTACAATGAGCAGTTCTTC. Protein product: CASSIDLTGNYNEQFF.